This TCR beta chain was identified in a study of T-cell memory formation after mild COVID-19. Study as a whole: Clusters of TCRs were largely donor specific. Study-wide points: Memory cells collected pre-infection included some clones that later responded, suggesting cross-reactive memory joined.

The J segment lost 7 bases and the V segment lost 0 bases, leaving 7 bases of the junction unmatched. Per germline, CDR1 SQVTM and CDR2 ANQGSEA. CDR3 length equals 15 residues. This clonotype showed up just a few times. As yet, its antigen is unknown. TCRdb passed the 5' RACE reads through MiXCR, listing each CDR3 protein once. The data show hundreds of thousands of distinct CDR3 sequences, about a sixth seen once. The TCR comes from an adult woman who had mild COVID-19 (a few samples of this study predate the infection). Cell type and time point are not known. The chain links TRBV29-1 to TRBJ2-1; 9 bases agree with TRBD2. The sequenced material came from PBMCs or a T cell subset sorted from them (not recorded which). In DNA form, the CDR3 reads TGCAGCGTTGAAGAAGAAGGGCTAGCGGGAAATGAGCAGTTCTTC. Protein product: CSVEEEGLAGNEQFF.